The 24 T cell receptor beta chains presented below share a single source sample, sequenced in a study of a mutant IDH1 vaccine in newly diagnosed glioma (dated by TCRdb to 2020 to 2022). Reading the label with the study, this specimen's time point is: week 35, safety follow-up. Each vaccine dose was 300 ug of a 20-mer mutant IDH1 peptide in Montanide, given subcutaneously with topical imiquimod. Library prep was done by the immunoSEQ multiplex PCR assay. TCRdb retrieved this table from immuneACCESS and kept in-frame rearrangements only. Not all clones are present; in checked studies, unresolved V genes account for under half, and no reason is known for the remainder. The sample table records 40,000 to 50,000 clones; 80% to 90% of these occur just once. The ten biggest clones cover around 1.5% of the sample. Their target antigens are unknown. The sequencing used PBMCs, collected from a glioma patient whose treatment included an IDH1 peptide vaccine. These receptors were collected from a man in his forties or fifties with glioma.

This clone turned up a few times. V and J are TRBV5-1 and TRBJ1-1, with D tentatively TRBD1 (5 bases). CDR1 and CDR2 (germline): SGHRS, YFSETQ. The germline V and J ends were trimmed by 6 bases and 3 bases, with 24 bases remaining between them. CDR3 size: 17 residues. DNA of the CDR3: TGCGCCAGCACCCCCGGTTGGGGGAGCCTTCGGGACACTGAAGCTTTCTTT. This encodes CASTPGWGSLRDTEAFF.

This chain links TRBV10-2 with TRBJ1-2, with 11 bases lining up with TRBD1. Looked up from germline, CDR1 is WSHSY and CDR2 is SAAADI. Trimming removed 7 bases from V and 6 bases from J; junction bases left unmatched: 4. The CDR3 sequence is 13 residues long. CDR3 bases: TGCGCCAGCAAAGGACAGGGGGCGGATGGCTACACCTTC. This gives the protein CASKGQGADGYTF.

The chain has TRBV30 and TRBJ1-6, with 8 bases matching TRBD1. J gave up 8 bases and V 3 bases, and 9 bases lay outside the gene matches. Germline V lookup: CDR1 GTSNPN, CDR2 SVGIG (reference sequence). CDR3 size: 15 residues. The CDR3 region has the DNA TGTGCCTGGAGAGGGTTTAAGACAGGGGATTCACCCCTCCACTTT. It translates to CAWRGFKTGDSPLHF.

The genes are TRBV10-3 and TRBJ1-5; D is possibly TRBD1 (5 bases). This CDR3 contains 17 residues. V was pared by 3 bases and J by 1 base, with 16 bases between. Germline V CDR1 and CDR2: ENHRY, SYGVKD. The CDR3 DNA follows: TGTGCCATCAGTGACAATTGGGGGGGAGGCAGCAATCAGCCCCAGCATTTT. Its protein is CAISDNWGGGSNQPQHF.

A word on this clone: Other DNA sequences within the sample encode an identical CDR3. This chain links TRBV6-1 with TRBJ1-2; the D gene is possibly TRBD1 (5 bases). Between the trimmed V and J ends, which lost 2 bases and 5 bases, there was a span of 9 bases. The CDR3 is 13 amino acids. Germline V lookup: CDR1 MNHNS, CDR2 SASEGT. CDR3 sequence (DNA): TGTGCCAGCAGTGAATCAGGGCGGTATGGCTACACCTTC. Translating gives CASSESGRYGYTF.

V and J are TRBV30 and TRBJ2-2; 7 bases map to TRBD1. With V trimmed by 3 bases and J by 5 bases, 9 bases remained unmatched. The CDR3 is 15 residues long. Germline V gene data show CDR1 as GTSNPN and CDR2 as SVGIG (reference sequence). CDR3 in amino acids: CAWRETGQRTGELFF. CDR3 nucleotides: TGTGCCTGGAGGGAGACGGGACAGAGGACCGGGGAGCTGTTTTTT.

This chain joins TRBV2 and TRBJ2-2; 13 bases fit TRBD2. The V and J ends lost 6 bases and 5 bases, in that order; junction bases with no gene match: 9. The V gene's germline CDR1 is SNHLY and CDR2 FYNNEI. The CDR3 runs to 17 residues. CDR3 in DNA: TGTGCCAGCAGGTCCGGGACTAGCGGGGTCACGACCGGGGAGCTGTTTTTT. It translates to CASRSGTSGVTTGELFF.

V gene TRBV19 combines with J gene TRBJ2-2; a possible D gene is TRBD1 (6 bases). V lost 6 bases and J lost 5, with 10 bases in between. The CDR3 sequence is 13 residues long. Germline CDR1 reads LNHDA; CDR2 reads SQIVND (reference sequence). CDR3 amino acids: CASSQGRTGELFF. In DNA form, the CDR3 reads TGTGCCAGTAGCCAGGGGCGGACCGGGGAGCTGTTTTTT. Full variable domain (remainder filled in from reference TRBV19 and TRBJ2-2): DGGITQSPKYLFRKEGQNVTLSCEQNLNHDAMYWYRQDPGQGLRLIYYSQIVNDFQKGDIAEGYSVSREKKESFPLTVTSAQKNPTAFYLCASSQGRTGELFFGEGSRLTVL.

The chain combines TRBV6-5 with TRBJ1-1; 7 bases agree with TRBD1. Trimming removed 4 bases from V and 3 bases from J; junction bases left unmatched: 8. The germline CDR1 and CDR2 sequences are MNHEY and SVGAGI. There are 15 residues in the CDR3. This CDR3 is CASSSQTGRYTEAFF. The CDR3 nucleotides read TGTGCCAGCAGTTCCCAGACAGGGAGGTACACTGAAGCTTTCTTT.

This clone was picked up one time. The chain couples TRBV5-6 to TRBJ2-2; D assignment may be TRBD1 or TRBD2 (6 bases each). V lost 0 bases and J 5 bases, leaving 14 bases between the germline ends. CDR1 is SGHDT and CDR2 is YYEEEE in the germline V gene. There are 16 residues in the CDR3. The CDR3 DNA sequence: TGTGCCAGCAGCTTGGTCCCCGGGGGCAGGACCGGGGAGCTGTTTTTT. Its translation is CASSLVPGGRTGELFF.

The chain recombines TRBV27 with TRBJ2-2, with D perhaps TRBD1 (5 bases). The V end was cut by 3 bases, the J end by 6 bases, with 8 bases between. The CDR3 contains 13 residues. The germline V gene encodes CDR1 MNHEY and CDR2 SMNVEV (reference sequence). CDR3 coding DNA: TGTGCCAGCAGTTTGTTCAGGGCCGGGGAGCTGTTTTTT. This sequence encodes CASSLFRAGELFF.

The chain uses TRBV19 and TRBJ1-2, with D perhaps TRBD1 (6 bases). Trimming removed 5 bases from V and 0 bases from J, with 13 bases in between. CDR3 size: 15 residues. Germline V CDR1 and CDR2: LNHDA, SQIVND (reference sequence). CDR3 bases: TGTGCCAGTAGTGCGCCAGGGGCAACTAACTATGGCTACACCTTC. Residues: CASSAPGATNYGYTF.

This sequence joins TRBV18 and TRBJ1-2, with D possibly matching TRBD1 (6 bases). CDR3 length: 15 amino acids. Germline V gene sequence: CDR1 KGHSH, CDR2 LQKENI. Trimming stripped 6 bases from V and 6 bases from J, with 20 bases between. CDR3: CASSPPLQGFHGYTF. DNA for the CDR3: TGTGCCAGCTCCCCGCCCTTACAGGGTTTCCATGGCTACACCTTC.

The CDR3: CASTSTGGAYGYTF. The DNA of the CDR3 is TGTGCCAGCACCTCGACAGGGGGCGCCTATGGCTACACCTTC. The chain links TRBV6-5 to TRBJ1-2, with TRBD1 matching 10 bases. The CDR3 is 14 residues long. V was clipped by 7 bases and J by 4 bases; unmatched bases: 6. Germline V CDR1 and CDR2: MNHEY, SVGAGI.

This sequence joins TRBV29-1 and TRBJ1-2, with 11 bases identical to TRBD1. J gave up 7 bases and V 6 bases, and 16 bases lay outside the gene matches. The CDR3 totals 16 residues. The V gene's germline CDR1 is SQVTM and CDR2 ANQGSEA. CDR3 sequence reads: CSVARWTGGISSGYTF. In DNA form, the CDR3 reads TGCAGCGTGGCCCGATGGACAGGGGGCATCTCTAGTGGCTACACCTTC.

The gene calls are TRBV29-1 and TRBJ2-1, with D possibly being TRBD1 (5 bases). The CDR3 has 16 amino acids. Germline loops: CDR1 SQVTM, CDR2 ANQGSEA. Trimming removed 0 bases at V and 9 bases at J, with 21 bases between. DNA for the CDR3: TGCAGCGTTGAAGATCAAGGGGTAAGCTGGAAGGGTGAGCAGTTCTTC. As protein: CSVEDQGVSWKGEQFF.

V is TRBV4-2 and J is TRBJ2-5; 10 bases line up with TRBD2. Germline trimming cut 0 bases from V and 4 bases from J; bases unmatched to any gene: 8. The V gene's germline CDR1 is LGHNA and CDR2 YNFKEQ. There are 17 residues in the CDR3. The CDR3 bases are TGTGCCAGCAGCCAAGATATGGCTAGCGGGAGTGGAGAGACCCAGTACTTC. Protein product: CASSQDMASGSGETQYF.

This clone was counted a single time. The chain has TRBV6-6 and TRBJ2-5, with 7 bases that match TRBD1. The CDR3 length is 16 residues. The V gene's germline CDR1 is MNHNY and CDR2 SVGAGI (reference sequence). V lost 2 bases and J lost 4; bases outside the gene matches: 10. The CDR3 loop is CASSYPRTGYRETQYF. Here the CDR3 DNA reads TGTGCCAGCAGTTACCCCCGGACAGGATATCGAGAGACCCAGTACTTC.

The V and J genes are TRBV5-1 and TRBJ1-1, with TRBD1 as a possible D gene (5 bases). Germline V gives CDR1 SGHRS, CDR2 YFSETQ. Trimming cost V 5 bases and J 2 bases, with 13 bases left between them. There are 14 residues in the CDR3. CDR3: CASRTGTFNTEAFF. DNA of the CDR3: TGCGCCAGCAGAACCGGGACCTTCAACACTGAAGCTTTCTTT.

This clone came up once. The V and J genes are TRBV2 and TRBJ1-1; D uncertain. Per the germline V gene, CDR1 is SNHLY and CDR2 is FYNNEI. This CDR3 has 13 amino acids. V was clipped by 1 base and J by 3 bases, with 6 bases between them. CDR3 loop: CASSEVAYTEAFF. CDR3 sequence (DNA): TGTGCCAGCAGTGAAGTGGCGTACACTGAAGCTTTCTTT.

This clone was observed a few times. V and J are TRBV28 and TRBJ1-1, with D tentatively TRBD1 (6 bases). Germline loops: CDR1 MDHEN, CDR2 SYDVKM. This CDR3 region has 14 residues. The V gene lost 4 bases and the J gene lost 7 bases, with 16 bases spanning the gap. CDR3 nucleotide sequence: TGTGCCAGCAGTTCACTCCCGACCAGGGGTGAAGCTTTCTTT. Encoded protein: CASSSLPTRGEAFF.

The J gene is TRBJ2-6, the V gene TRBV7-2, with TRBD2 identical over 10 bases. The CDR3 is made up of 18 amino acids. Trimming cost V 1 base and J 3 bases; bases outside gene matches: 6. In germline, CDR1 is SGHTA, CDR2 FQGNSA. The CDR3 region has the DNA TGTGCCAGCAGCTTAGAAGCTAGCGGGAGACTTGGGGCCAACGTCCTGACTTTC. This codes for CASSLEASGRLGANVLTF.

This sequence joins TRBV30 and TRBJ1-1; no clear D gene. Germline V gives CDR1 GTSNPN, CDR2 SVGIG (reference sequence). CDR3 size: 12 residues. Trimming took 4 bases from V and 8 from J, leaving 14 bases between them. In nucleotides, the CDR3 is TGTGCCTGGATCCCCCTGCAGCTAGAAGCTTTCTTT. As protein: CAWIPLQLEAFF.

The CDR3 DNA sequence: TGCGCCAGCAGCCAAGTAGCGGGGAGCTCCTACAATGAGCAGTTCTTC. Protein: CASSQVAGSSYNEQFF. The rearrangement links TRBV4-1 to TRBJ2-1, with 8 nucleotides matching TRBD2. The CDR3 consists of 16 residues. CDR1 is MGHRA, CDR2 YSYEKL, per germline. V was pared by 1 base and J by 0 bases, with 2 bases of the junction left unmatched.